This T cell receptor (beta chain) is from a study of blood T cell dynamics during melanoma immunotherapy. Whole-study context: First-line therapy was either pembrolizumab or nivolumab with ipilimumab for metastatic melanoma. Study-level findings and limits: PBMC repertoires of eventual disease-control patients split at W3 into clonality or diversity gains.

A fixed DNA input of roughly 0.35 ug was used per bulk PBMC sample. The protocol was immunoSEQ multiplex PCR, while the TCRdb copy is restricted to in-frame clones and leaves out a portion. The table records roughly 5,000 clones, 70% to 90% of them present only once. Time point given: pre-treatment baseline. The germline CDR1 and CDR2 sequences are SGDLS and YYNGEE. This CDR3 is built from 17 residues. Trimming shortened V by 3 bases and J by 4 bases, and 20 bases separated the two germline ends. Points on this clone: Its target is unknown.

The TCR sequence derives from a human donor with melanoma. The V gene is TRBV9, the J gene TRBJ1-3, with D possibly TRBD1 on 6 matching bases. Here the sequenced sample was blood, taken from a patient treated with checkpoint blockade. The CDR3 coding sequence is TGTGCCAGCAGCGCCAGAGAACGGGGGGCCCGAGGAAACACCATATATTTT. It specifies CASSARERGARGNTIYF.